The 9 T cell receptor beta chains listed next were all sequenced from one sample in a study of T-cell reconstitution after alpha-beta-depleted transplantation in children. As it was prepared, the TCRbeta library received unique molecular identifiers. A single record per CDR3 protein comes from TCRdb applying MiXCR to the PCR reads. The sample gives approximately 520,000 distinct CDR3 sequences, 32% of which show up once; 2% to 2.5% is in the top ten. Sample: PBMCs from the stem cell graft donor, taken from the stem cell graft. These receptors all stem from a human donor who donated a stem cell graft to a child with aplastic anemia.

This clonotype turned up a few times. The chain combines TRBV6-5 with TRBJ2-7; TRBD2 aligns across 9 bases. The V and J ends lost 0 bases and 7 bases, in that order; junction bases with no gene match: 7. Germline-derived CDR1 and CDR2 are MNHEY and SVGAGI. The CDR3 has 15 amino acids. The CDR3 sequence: CASSYSAGGSKEQYF. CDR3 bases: TGTGCCAGCAGTTACTCTGCGGGAGGGTCGAAGGAGCAGTACTTC.

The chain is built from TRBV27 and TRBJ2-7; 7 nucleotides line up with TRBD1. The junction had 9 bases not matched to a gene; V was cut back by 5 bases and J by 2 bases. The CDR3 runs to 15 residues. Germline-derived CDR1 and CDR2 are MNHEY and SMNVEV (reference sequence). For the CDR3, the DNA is TGTGCCAGCAGTCTGACAGGGACGACCGCCTACGAGCAGTACTTC. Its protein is CASSLTGTTAYEQYF.

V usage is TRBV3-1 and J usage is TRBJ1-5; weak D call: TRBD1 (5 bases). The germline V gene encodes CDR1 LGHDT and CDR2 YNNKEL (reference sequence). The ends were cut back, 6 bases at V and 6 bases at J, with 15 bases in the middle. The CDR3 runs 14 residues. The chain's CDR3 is CASSTAGVGQPQHF. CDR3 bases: TGTGCCAGCAGTACTGCGGGGGTAGGTCAGCCCCAGCATTTT.

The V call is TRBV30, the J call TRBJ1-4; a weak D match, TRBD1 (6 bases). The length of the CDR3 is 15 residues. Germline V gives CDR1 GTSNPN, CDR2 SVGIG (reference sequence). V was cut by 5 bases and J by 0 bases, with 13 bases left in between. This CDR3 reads CAWALYRATNEKLFF. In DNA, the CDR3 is TGTGCCTGGGCCCTTTACAGGGCAACTAATGAAAAACTGTTTTTT.

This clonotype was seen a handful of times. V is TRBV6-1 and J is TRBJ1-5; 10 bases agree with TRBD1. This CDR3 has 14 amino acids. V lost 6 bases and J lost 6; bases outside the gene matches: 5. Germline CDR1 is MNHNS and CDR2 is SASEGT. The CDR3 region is CASRDRGRGQPQHF. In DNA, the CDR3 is TGTGCCAGCAGAGACAGGGGGCGAGGTCAGCCCCAGCATTTT.

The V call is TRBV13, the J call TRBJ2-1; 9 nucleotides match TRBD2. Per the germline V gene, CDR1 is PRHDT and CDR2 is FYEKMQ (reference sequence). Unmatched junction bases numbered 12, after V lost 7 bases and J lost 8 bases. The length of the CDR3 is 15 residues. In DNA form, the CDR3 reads TGTGCCAGCACTGCGGGAGGGCCCCTTAGGGATGAGCAGTTCTTC. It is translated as CASTAGGPLRDEQFF.

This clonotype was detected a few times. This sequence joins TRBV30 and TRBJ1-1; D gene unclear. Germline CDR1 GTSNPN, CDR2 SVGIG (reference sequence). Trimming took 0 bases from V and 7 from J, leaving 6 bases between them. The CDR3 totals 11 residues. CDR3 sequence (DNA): TGTGCCTGGAGTGTCCGCAGTGAAGCTTTCTTT. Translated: CAWSVRSEAFF.

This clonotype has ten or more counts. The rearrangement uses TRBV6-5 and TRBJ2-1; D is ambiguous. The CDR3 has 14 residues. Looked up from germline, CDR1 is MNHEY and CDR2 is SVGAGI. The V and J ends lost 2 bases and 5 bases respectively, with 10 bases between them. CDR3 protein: CASSYGIGDNEQFF. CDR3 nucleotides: TGTGCCAGCAGTTACGGGATAGGCGACAATGAGCAGTTCTTC.

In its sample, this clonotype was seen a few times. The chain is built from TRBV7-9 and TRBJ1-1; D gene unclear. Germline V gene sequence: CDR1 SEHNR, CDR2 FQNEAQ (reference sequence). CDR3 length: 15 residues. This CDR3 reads CALGRFGDMNTEAFF. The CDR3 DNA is TGTGCACTCGGGAGGTTTGGAGACATGAACACTGAAGCTTTCTTT.